This TCR beta chain was sequenced for a study of blood T cell repertoires in COVID-19. Across the study: Italy, Spain and the United States were the sources of the convalescent and acute COVID-19 samples.

Between the trimmed V and J ends, which lost 0 bases and 1 base, there was a span of 9 bases. The CDR3 totals 15 residues. Germline CDR1 MNHEY, CDR2 SVGAGI. The method was immunoSEQ multiplex PCR; TCRdb's version includes in-frame clones alone and lacks a portion of them. Counted here are roughly 40,000 clones, over 70% occurring once; the ten biggest clones make up roughly 10%. The specimen was peripheral blood. This chain links TRBV6-5 with TRBJ2-5; TRBD2 might be the D (5 bases). This clonotype was sampled from an older woman with acute or convalescent COVID-19. The CDR3 DNA is TGTGCCAGCAGTTACTCGAGGGCAACCCAAGAGACCCAGTACTTC. Protein product: CASSYSRATQETQYF.